This T cell receptor (beta chain) emerged from a study of cytomegalovirus exposure and HLA in healthy donors. Overall study findings and caveats: Some public TCRs appeared in many individuals, while most sequences were rare. Three of the chains that were CMV-associated were confirmed in vitro to be specific for CMV antigens. The study flagged some 170 TCR beta chains as cytomegalovirus-associated.

TCRdb's table, derived via immunoSEQ multiplex PCR, lists solely in-frame clones and lacks some. Here the sample spans roughly 150,000 clones, approximately 88% being singletons. The CDR3 totals 12 residues. In germline, CDR1 is SQVTM, CDR2 ANQGSEA. After removal of 7 bases from V and 3 bases from J, the junction contained 4 bases not matched to a gene. The donors were members of the roughly 130-subject validation cohort (separate from the approximately 670-subject first cohort). To note about this clone: Antigen specificity is unknown.

The rearrangement links TRBV29-1 to TRBJ2-7; 9 bases match TRBD2. The sequenced material came from PBMCs. The receptor's source is a woman aged 18-30 years in good health and CMV-seropositive. CDR3 in DNA: TGCAGCGCTTTAGCGGGAGACTACGAGCAGTACTTC. Translation gives CSALAGDYEQYF.